These 14 T cell receptor beta chains originate from one sample sequenced in a study of OX40 agonist ivuxolimab in advanced cancers. Assay used: immunoSEQ multiplex PCR; TCRdb lists only in-frame clones, some missing. Among 100,000 or so clones listed, around 87% were seen once. The material was CD4+ or CD8+ T cells sorted from blood, obtained in a trial of the OX40 agonist ivuxolimab. Receptors originate from an adult with an advanced solid tumor such as melanoma, head and neck, liver or kidney cancer.

The rearrangement joins TRBV7-6 to TRBJ2-2; 12 bases align to TRBD2. The junction had 7 bases not matched to a gene; V was cut back by 6 bases and J by 5 bases. Germline V gene lookup returns CDR1 SGHVS and CDR2 FNYEAQ. The CDR3 contains 16 residues. Written as DNA, the CDR3 is TGTGCCAGCAGGGGTCTAGCGGGGGGGCGGACCGGGGAGCTGTTTTTT. Translation: CASRGLAGGRTGELFF.

This chain joins TRBV19 and TRBJ1-5; 9 bases are a match to TRBD1. CDR3 length: 16 residues. Germline V gives CDR1 LNHDA, CDR2 SQIVND (reference sequence). V lost 1 base, J lost 3 bases, and 4 bases stayed unmatched. This CDR3 is CASSIGGQGYNQPQHF. In nucleotides, the CDR3 is TGTGCCAGTAGTATAGGGGGACAGGGTTACAATCAGCCCCAGCATTTT. Variable domain in full (rest from reference TRBV19 and TRBJ1-5): DGGITQSPKYLFRKEGQNVTLSCEQNLNHDAMYWYRQDPGQGLRLIYYSQIVNDFQKGDIAEGYSVSREKKESFPLTVTSAQKNPTAFYLCASSIGGQGYNQPQHFGDGTRLSIL.

The rearrangement links TRBV19 to TRBJ1-5; D perhaps matches TRBD1 (5 bases). CDR3 length: 15 amino acids. Germline CDR1 is LNHDA and CDR2 is SQIVND (reference sequence). The V gene lost 5 bases and the J gene lost 0 bases, with 11 bases spanning the gap. CDR3 coding DNA: TGTGCCAGTAGTGCCTGGGACGGTAGCAATCAGCCCCAGCATTTT. Translation: CASSAWDGSNQPQHF.

The CDR3 sequence: CASSPQQGSYNEQFF. The CDR3 DNA follows: TGTGCCAGCTCACCTCAACAGGGGTCCTACAATGAGCAGTTCTTC. V is TRBV18 and J is TRBJ2-1; 7 bases align to TRBD1. The CDR3 is 15 residues long. Looked up from germline, CDR1 is KGHSH and CDR2 is LQKENI. J lost 1 base, V lost 3 bases, and 3 bases had no gene match.

The chain is built from TRBV30 and TRBJ2-3; D unclear. Germline values: CDR1 GTSNPN, CDR2 SVGIG (reference sequence). This CDR3 has 17 amino acids. The V end lost 4 bases, the J end lost 0 bases, and 20 bases lay between the germline ends. The CDR3 here is CAWTRKKTYPSTDTQYF. CDR3 DNA sequence: TGTGCCTGGACTAGAAAAAAAACATACCCTAGCACAGATACGCAGTATTTT.

The genes are TRBV2 and TRBJ2-2; 8 bases agree with TRBD2. The germline CDR1 and CDR2 sequences are SNHLY and FYNNEI. This CDR3 comprises 15 residues. Trimming removed 7 bases from V and 1 base from J; junction bases left unmatched: 5. CDR3 protein: CASKPSGGNTGELFF. In nucleotides, the CDR3 is TGTGCCAGCAAACCCAGCGGGGGGAACACCGGGGAGCTGTTTTTT.

The V gene is TRBV5-1, the J gene TRBJ1-4; 10 bases align to TRBD1. Germline V gives CDR1 SGHRS, CDR2 YFSETQ. CDR3 length equals 15 residues. V trimming: 4 bases; J trimming: 7 bases; junction bases outside the gene matches: 7. The CDR3 region has the DNA TGCGCCAGCAGCCGAACCGGGACAGGGGTTGAAAAACTGTTTTTT. The encoded protein is CASSRTGTGVEKLFF. Full variable domain (rest looked up from reference TRBV5-1 and TRBJ1-4): KAGVTQTPRYLIKTRGQQVTLSCSPISGHRSVSWYQQTPGQGLQFLFEYFSETQRNKGNFPGRFSGRQFSNSRSEMNVSTLELGDSALYLCASSRTGTGVEKLFFGSGTQLSVL.

J is TRBJ2-4 and V is TRBV28, with 8 nucleotides matching TRBD2. The CDR3 is made up of 19 amino acids. Germline values: CDR1 MDHEN, CDR2 SYDVKM. Trimming removed 1 base from V and 0 bases from J; junction bases left unmatched: 11. The CDR3 reads CASSLSSGGSVLAKNIQYF. Written as DNA, the CDR3 is TGTGCCAGCAGTTTATCAAGCGGGGGATCGGTCTTAGCCAAAAACATTCAGTACTTC.

The V and J genes are TRBV20-1 and TRBJ2-1; TRBD1 aligns across 10 bases. Germline V lookup: CDR1 DFQATT, CDR2 SNEGSKA (reference sequence). The CDR3 is 10 residues long. Losses at the gene ends were 6 bases for V and 10 bases for J; bases not matched to a gene: 0. The CDR3 nucleotides are TGCAGTGCGGACAGGGGGGAGCAGTTCTTC. Translation: CSADRGEQFF.

The J gene is TRBJ1-5, the V gene TRBV10-3; TRBD1 aligns across 8 bases. J gave up 1 base and V 5 bases, and 4 bases lay outside the gene matches. CDR1 is ENHRY and CDR2 is SYGVKD in the germline V gene. The CDR3 extends over 15 amino acids. The CDR3 nucleotides read TGTGCCATCAGTAGACAGGGGTTGAGCAATCAGCCCCAGCATTTT. It specifies CAISRQGLSNQPQHF.

The V gene is TRBV15, the J gene TRBJ1-1; TRBD1 matches at 8 bases. The junction had 9 bases not matched to a gene; V was cut back by 1 base and J by 11 bases. Germline V gene data show CDR1 as LNHNV and CDR2 as YYDKDF (reference sequence). The CDR3 covers 14 residues. The CDR3 nucleotides read TGTGCCACCAGCAGAGGAACGACGGACAGGGAGGCTTTCTTT. Protein: CATSRGTTDREAFF. Full variable domain (outside the CDR3, taken from reference TRBV15 and TRBJ1-1): DAMVIQNPRYQVTQFGKPVTLSCSQTLNHNVMYWYQQKSSQAPKLLFHYYDKDFNNEADTPDNFQSRRPNTSFCFLDIRSPGLGDTAMYLCATSRGTTDREAFFGQGTRLTVV.

The rearrangement joins TRBV12-5 to TRBJ1-5; D unclear. The V end was cut by 4 bases, the J end by 0 bases, with 10 bases between. CDR1 and CDR2 from the germline V gene are LGHNT and FRNRAP. This CDR3 spans 15 amino acids. The CDR3 nucleotides are TGTGCTAGTGGTTCCCGACTCACTAGCAATCAGCCCCAGCATTTT. Its protein is CASGSRLTSNQPQHF.

The genes are TRBV7-8 and TRBJ1-5; TRBD1 is a possible D gene (6 bases). Germline values: CDR1 SGHVS, CDR2 FQNEAQ. V was shortened by 1 base and J by 5 bases, with 12 bases between the two germline ends. This CDR3 has 15 amino acids. CDR3 sequence (DNA): TGTGCCAGCAGCTTAGGGGGGCAGGCCTATCAGCCCCAGCATTTT. It specifies CASSLGGQAYQPQHF.

This clone was picked up one time. The chain links TRBV15 to TRBJ2-2, with 10 positions matching TRBD1. The CDR3 contains 16 residues. Germline V gene data show CDR1 as LNHNV and CDR2 as YYDKDF (reference sequence). Trimming removed 3 bases from V and 4 bases from J; junction bases left unmatched: 5. The CDR3 spells CATSRGGQGVTGELFF. The CDR3 nucleotides read TGTGCCACCAGCAGGGGAGGACAGGGGGTCACCGGGGAGCTGTTTTTT.